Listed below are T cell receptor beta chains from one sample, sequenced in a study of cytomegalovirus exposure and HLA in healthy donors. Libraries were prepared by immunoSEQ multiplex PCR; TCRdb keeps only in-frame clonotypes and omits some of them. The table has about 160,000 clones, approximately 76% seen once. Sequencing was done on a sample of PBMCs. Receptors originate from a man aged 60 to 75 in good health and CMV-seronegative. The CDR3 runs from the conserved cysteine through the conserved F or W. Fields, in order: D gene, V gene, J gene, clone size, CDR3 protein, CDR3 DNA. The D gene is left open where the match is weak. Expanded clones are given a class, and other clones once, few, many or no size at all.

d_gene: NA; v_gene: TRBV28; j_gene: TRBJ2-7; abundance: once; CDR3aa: CASRRTGIEQYF; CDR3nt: TGTGCCAGCAGACGCACAGGGATCGAGCAGTACTTC
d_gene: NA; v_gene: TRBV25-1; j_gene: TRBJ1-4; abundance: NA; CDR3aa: CASSEYSGGEKLFF; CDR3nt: TGTGCCAGCAGTGAATACTCCGGGGGGGAAAAACTGTTTTTT
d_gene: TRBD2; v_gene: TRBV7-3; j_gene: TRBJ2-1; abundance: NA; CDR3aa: CASSIQRGSSYNEQFF; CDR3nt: TGTGCCAGCAGCATCCAGCGGGGCAGCTCCTACAATGAGCAGTTCTTC
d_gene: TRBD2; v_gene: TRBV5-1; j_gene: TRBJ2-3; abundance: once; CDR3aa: CASRPAGDTDTQYF; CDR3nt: TGCGCCAGCAGGCCAGCGGGGGACACAGATACGCAGTATTTT
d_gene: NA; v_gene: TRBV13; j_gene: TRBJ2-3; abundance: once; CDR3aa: CASSSTTTDTQYF; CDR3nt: TGTGCCAGCAGCTCAACAACCACAGATACGCAGTATTTT
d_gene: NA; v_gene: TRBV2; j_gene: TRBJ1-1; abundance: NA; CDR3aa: CASVYRPNTEAFF; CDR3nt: TGTGCCAGCGTTTACAGGCCGAACACTGAAGCTTTCTTT
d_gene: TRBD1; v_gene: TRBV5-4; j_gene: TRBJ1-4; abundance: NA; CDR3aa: CASSLGQGYEKLFF; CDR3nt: TGTGCCAGCAGCTTGGGACAGGGGTATGAAAAACTGTTTTTT
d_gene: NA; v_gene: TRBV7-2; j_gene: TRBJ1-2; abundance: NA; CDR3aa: CASSLIREGGYTF; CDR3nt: TGTGCCAGCAGCTTAATCAGGGAAGGGGGCTACACCTTC
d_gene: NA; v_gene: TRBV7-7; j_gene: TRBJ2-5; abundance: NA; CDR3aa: CASSPGVQETQYF; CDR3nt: TGTGCCAGCAGCCCCGGGGTTCAAGAGACCCAGTACTTC
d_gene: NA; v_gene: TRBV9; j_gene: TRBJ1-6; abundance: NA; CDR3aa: CASSAGDGRGSPLHF; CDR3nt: TGTGCCAGCAGCGCAGGGGACGGTCGGGGTTCACCCCTCCACTTT
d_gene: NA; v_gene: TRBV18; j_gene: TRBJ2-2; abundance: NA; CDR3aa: CASSPSRVGTGELFF; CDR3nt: TGTGCCAGCTCACCTAGCAGGGTCGGCACCGGGGAGCTGTTTTTT
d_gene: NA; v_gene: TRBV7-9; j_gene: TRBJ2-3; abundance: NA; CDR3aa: CSSSPQIGTDTQYF; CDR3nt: TGTTCCAGCAGTCCCCAAATTGGCACAGATACGCAGTATTTT
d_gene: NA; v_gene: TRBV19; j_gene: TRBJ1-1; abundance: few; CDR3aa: CASGGRRAQANTEAFF; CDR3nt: TGTGCCAGTGGCGGAAGGAGGGCCCAGGCGAACACTGAAGCTTTCTTT
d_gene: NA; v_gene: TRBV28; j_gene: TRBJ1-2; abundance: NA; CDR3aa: CATLDGNYGYTF; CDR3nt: TGTGCCACCTTAGACGGGAACTATGGCTACACCTTC
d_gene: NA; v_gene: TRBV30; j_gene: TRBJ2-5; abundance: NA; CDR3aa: CAWSLTDSQLQETQYF; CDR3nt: TGTGCCTGGAGCCTAACGGACAGTCAACTACAAGAGACCCAGTACTTC
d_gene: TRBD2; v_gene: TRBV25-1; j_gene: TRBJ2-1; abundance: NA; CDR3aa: CASSEYGGTSAENEQFF; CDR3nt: TGTGCCAGCAGTGAATATGGAGGAACTAGCGCGGAGAATGAGCAGTTCTTC
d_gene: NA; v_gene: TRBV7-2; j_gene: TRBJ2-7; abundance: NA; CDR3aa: CASSSPGSRTYEQYF; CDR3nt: TGTGCCAGCAGCTCACCGGGATCAAGAACCTACGAGCAGTACTTC
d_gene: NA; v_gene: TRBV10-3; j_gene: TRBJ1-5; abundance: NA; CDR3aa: CAISDERLSQPQHF; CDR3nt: TGTGCCATCAGTGACGAGAGGTTAAGCCAGCCCCAGCATTTT
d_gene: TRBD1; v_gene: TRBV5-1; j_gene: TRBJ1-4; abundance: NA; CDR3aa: CASSLASGTGSSNEKLFF; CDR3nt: TGCGCCAGCAGCCTAGCCTCCGGGACAGGTTCGTCTAATGAAAAACTGTTTTTT
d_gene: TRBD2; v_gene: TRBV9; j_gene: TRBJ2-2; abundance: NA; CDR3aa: CASSSRTSGNTGELFF; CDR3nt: TGTGCCAGCAGCTCCAGGACTAGCGGGAACACCGGGGAGCTGTTTTTT
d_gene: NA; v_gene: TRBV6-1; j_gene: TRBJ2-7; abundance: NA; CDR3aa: CASSTEISYEQYF; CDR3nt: TGTGCCAGCAGTACAGAGATCTCCTACGAGCAGTACTTC
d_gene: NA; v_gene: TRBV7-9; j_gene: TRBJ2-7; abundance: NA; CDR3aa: CSSSLIAGPIHEQYF; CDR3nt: TGTTCCAGCAGCTTAATCGCAGGGCCAATCCACGAGCAGTACTTC
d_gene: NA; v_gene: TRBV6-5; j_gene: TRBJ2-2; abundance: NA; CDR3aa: CASLGPGTGELFF; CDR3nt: TGTGCCAGCCTGGGCCCTGGAACCGGGGAGCTGTTTTTT
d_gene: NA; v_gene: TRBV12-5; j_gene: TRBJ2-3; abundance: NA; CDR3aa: CASGMKPGADTQYF; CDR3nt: TGTGCTAGTGGTATGAAACCGGGGGCAGATACGCAGTATTTT
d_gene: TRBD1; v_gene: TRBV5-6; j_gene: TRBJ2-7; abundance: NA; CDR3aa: CASSWLGTGVYEQYF; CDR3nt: TGTGCCAGCAGCTGGCTGGGGACAGGGGTATACGAGCAGTACTTC
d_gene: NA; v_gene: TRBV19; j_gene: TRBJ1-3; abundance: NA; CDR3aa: CASSISVLQNTIYF; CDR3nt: TGTGCCAGTAGTATTAGTGTGCTGCAAAACACCATATATTTT
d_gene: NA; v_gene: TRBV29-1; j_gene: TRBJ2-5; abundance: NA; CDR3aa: CSVARGLSLKETQYF; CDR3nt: TGCAGCGTCGCGAGGGGACTGTCGTTGAAAGAGACCCAGTACTTC
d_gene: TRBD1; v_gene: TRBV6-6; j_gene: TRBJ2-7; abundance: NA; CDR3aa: CASSQDRVSYEQYF; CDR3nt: TGTGCCAGCAGTCAGGACAGGGTTTCCTACGAGCAGTACTTC
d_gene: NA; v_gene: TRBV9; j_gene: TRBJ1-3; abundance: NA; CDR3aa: CASSVGRNSGNTIYF; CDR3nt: TGTGCCAGCAGCGTGGGGCGCAACTCTGGAAACACCATATATTTT
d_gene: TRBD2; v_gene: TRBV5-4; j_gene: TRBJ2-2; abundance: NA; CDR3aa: CASSPQTSLNTGELFF; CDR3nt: TGTGCCAGCAGCCCGCAGACTAGCCTGAACACCGGGGAGCTGTTTTTT
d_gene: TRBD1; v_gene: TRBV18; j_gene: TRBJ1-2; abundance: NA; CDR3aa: CASSDDSTGVSWGYTF; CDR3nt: TGTGCCAGCTCAGACGACAGTACAGGGGTTTCGTGGGGCTACACCTTC
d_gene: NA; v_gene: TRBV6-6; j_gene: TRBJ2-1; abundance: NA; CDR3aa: CASSYSKGVNEQFF; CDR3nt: TGTGCCAGCAGTTACTCGAAAGGGGTCAATGAGCAGTTCTTC
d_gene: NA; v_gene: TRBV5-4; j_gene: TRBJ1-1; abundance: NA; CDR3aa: CASSSLWGDTLNTEAFF; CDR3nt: TGTGCCAGCAGCAGCTTGTGGGGGGATACCCTGAACACTGAAGCTTTCTTT
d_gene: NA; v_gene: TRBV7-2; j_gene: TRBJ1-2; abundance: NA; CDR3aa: CAGGGAARFGGYTF; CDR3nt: TGTGCCGGGGGGGGCGCCGCTCGTTTTGGTGGCTACACCTTC
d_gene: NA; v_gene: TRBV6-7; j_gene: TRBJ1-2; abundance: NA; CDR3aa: CASSYPSGGPIGYTF; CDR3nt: TGTGCCAGCAGTTACCCCTCGGGGGGCCCCATCGGCTACACCTTC
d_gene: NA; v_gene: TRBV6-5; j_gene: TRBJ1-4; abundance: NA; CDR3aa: CASSYSGGRREKLFF; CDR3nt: TGTGCCAGCAGTTACTCGGGGGGGCGCCGCGAAAAACTGTTTTTT
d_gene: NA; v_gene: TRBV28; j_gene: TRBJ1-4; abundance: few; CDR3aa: CASSYWGGDNEKLFF; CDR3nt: TGTGCCAGCAGTTATTGGGGGGGAGATAATGAAAAACTGTTTTTT
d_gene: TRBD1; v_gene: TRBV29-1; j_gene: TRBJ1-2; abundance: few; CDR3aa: CSGGQGAHGYTF; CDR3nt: TGCAGCGGTGGACAGGGGGCGCATGGCTACACCTTC
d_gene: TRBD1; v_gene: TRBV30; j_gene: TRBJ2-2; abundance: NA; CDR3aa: CAGGQGWNTGELFF; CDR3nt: TGTGCCGGCGGACAGGGGTGGAACACCGGGGAGCTGTTTTTT
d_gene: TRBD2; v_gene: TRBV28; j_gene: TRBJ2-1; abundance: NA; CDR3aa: CASSSLKRGGYNEQFF; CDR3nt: TGTGCCAGCAGTTCCCTAAAGCGGGGGGGTTACAATGAGCAGTTCTTC
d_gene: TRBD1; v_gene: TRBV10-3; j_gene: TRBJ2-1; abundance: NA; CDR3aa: CAIRGQGAYNEQFF; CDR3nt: TGTGCCATCAGGGGACAGGGGGCGTACAATGAGCAGTTCTTC
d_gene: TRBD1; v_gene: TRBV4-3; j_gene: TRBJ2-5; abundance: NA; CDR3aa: CASSQVFDHRGEETQYF; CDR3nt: TGCGCCAGCAGCCAAGTTTTTGACCACAGGGGAGAGGAGACCCAGTACTTC
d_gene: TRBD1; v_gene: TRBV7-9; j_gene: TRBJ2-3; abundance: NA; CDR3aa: CASSWGDRNTDTQYF; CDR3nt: TGTGCCAGCAGCTGGGGGGACAGGAACACAGATACGCAGTATTTT
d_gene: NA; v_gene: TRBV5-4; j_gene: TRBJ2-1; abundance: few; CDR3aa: CASSLGLSVWNEQFF; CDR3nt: TGTGCCAGCAGCTTGGGGCTTTCAGTGTGGAATGAGCAGTTCTTC
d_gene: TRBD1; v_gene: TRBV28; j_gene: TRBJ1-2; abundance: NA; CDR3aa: CASREDRGNYGYTF; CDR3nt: TGTGCCAGCAGGGAGGACAGGGGAAACTATGGCTACACCTTC
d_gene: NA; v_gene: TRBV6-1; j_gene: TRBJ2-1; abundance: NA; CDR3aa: CASVLGGYAYNEQFF; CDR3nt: TGTGCCAGCGTCCTTGGGGGGTATGCTTACAATGAGCAGTTCTTC
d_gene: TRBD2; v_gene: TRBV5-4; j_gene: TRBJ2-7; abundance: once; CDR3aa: CASSSHSGRSSYEQYF; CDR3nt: TGTGCCAGCAGCTCCCACAGCGGGAGGAGCTCCTACGAGCAGTACTTC
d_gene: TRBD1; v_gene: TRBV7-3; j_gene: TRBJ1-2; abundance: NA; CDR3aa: CASSHPGTGPNGYTF; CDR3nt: TGTGCCAGCAGCCACCCCGGGACAGGGCCAAATGGCTACACCTTC
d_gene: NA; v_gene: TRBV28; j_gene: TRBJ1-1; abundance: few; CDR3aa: CASSFWGGPEAFF; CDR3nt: TGTGCCAGCAGTTTCTGGGGGGGCCCTGAAGCTTTCTTT
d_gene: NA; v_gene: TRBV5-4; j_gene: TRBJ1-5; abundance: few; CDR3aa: CASSYQGNQPQHF; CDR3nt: TGTGCCAGCAGTTATCAGGGTAATCAGCCCCAGCATTTT
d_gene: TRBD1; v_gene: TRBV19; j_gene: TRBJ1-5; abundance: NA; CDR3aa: CASSVTGIENQPQHF; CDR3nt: TGTGCCAGTAGCGTGACAGGGATCGAGAATCAGCCCCAGCATTTT
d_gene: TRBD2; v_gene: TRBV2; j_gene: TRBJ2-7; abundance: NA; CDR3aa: CATSGSYEQYF; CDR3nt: TGTGCCACCAGCGGGAGCTACGAGCAGTACTTC
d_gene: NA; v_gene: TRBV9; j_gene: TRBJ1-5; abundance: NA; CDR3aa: CASSPLRGGDEPQHF; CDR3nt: TGTGCCAGCAGCCCCCTACGGGGGGGTGATGAGCCCCAGCATTTT
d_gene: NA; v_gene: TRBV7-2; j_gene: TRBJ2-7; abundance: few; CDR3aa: CASSLGQFYEQYF; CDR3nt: TGTGCCAGCAGCTTAGGACAGTTCTACGAGCAGTACTTC
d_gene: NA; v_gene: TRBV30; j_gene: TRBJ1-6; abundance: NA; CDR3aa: CAWSVRGMSYNSPLHF; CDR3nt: TGTGCCTGGAGTGTAAGGGGGATGTCCTATAATTCACCCCTCCACTTT